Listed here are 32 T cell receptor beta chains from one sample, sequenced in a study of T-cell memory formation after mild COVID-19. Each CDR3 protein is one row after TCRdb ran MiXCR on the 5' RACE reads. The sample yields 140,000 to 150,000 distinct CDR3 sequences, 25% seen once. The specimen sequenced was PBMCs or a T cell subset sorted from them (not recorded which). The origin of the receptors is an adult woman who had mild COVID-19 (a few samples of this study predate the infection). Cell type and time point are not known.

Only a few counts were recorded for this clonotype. The CDR3 coding sequence is TGTGCCACCAGCGACTCAAGGGAAGAGACCCAGTACTTC. It yields the protein CATSDSREETQYF. The chain joins TRBV15 to TRBJ2-5; D is ambiguous. V was clipped by 5 bases and J by 3 bases, with 10 bases between them. CDR1 LNHNV and CDR2 YYDKDF come from the germline V gene (reference sequence). The CDR3 is made up of 13 amino acids.

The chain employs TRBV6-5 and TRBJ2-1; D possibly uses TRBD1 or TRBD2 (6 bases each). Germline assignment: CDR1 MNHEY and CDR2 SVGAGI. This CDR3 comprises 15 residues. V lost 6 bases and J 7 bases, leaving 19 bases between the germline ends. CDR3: CASSGGGTFWNEQFF. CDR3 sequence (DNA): TGTGCCAGCAGCGGGGGCGGGACTTTCTGGAATGAGCAGTTCTTC.

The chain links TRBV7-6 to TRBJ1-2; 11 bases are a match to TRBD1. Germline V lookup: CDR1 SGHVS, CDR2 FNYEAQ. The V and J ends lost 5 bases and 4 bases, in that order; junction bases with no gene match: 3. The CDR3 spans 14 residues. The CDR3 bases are TGTGCCAGCAGCGACGGACAGGGGGCCTATGGCTACACCTTC. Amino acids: CASSDGQGAYGYTF. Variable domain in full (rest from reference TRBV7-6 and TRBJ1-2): GAGVSQSPRYKVTKRGQDVALRCDPISGHVSLYWYRQALGQGPEFLTYFNYEAQQDKSGLPNDRFSAERPEGSISTLTIQRTEQRDSAMYRCASSDGQGAYGYTFGSGTRLTVV.

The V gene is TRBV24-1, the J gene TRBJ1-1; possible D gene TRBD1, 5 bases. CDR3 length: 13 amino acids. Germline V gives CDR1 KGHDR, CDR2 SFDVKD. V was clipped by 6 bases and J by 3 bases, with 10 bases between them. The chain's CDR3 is CATSPGSDTEAFF. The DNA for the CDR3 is TGTGCCACCAGTCCAGGGTCGGACACTGAAGCTTTCTTT.

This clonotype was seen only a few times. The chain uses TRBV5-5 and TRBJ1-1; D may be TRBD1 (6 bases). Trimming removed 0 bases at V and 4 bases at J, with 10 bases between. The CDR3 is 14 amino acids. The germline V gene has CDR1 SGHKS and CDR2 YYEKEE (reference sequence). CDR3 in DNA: TGTGCCAGCAGCTTGGAGGGGGGCCCCACTGAAGCTTTCTTT. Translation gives CASSLEGGPTEAFF.

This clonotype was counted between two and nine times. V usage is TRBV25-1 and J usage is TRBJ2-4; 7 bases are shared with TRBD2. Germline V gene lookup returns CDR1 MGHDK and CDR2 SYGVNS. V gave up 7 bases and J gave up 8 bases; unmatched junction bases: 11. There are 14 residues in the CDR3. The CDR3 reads CASTERGLGDIQYF. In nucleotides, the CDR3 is TGTGCCAGCACAGAGCGGGGCCTGGGGGACATTCAGTACTTC.

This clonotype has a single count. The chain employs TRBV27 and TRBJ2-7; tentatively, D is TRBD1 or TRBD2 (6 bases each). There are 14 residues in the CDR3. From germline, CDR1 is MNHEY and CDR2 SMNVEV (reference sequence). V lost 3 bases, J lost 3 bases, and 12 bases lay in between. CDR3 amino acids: CASSLLGGNYEQYF. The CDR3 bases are TGTGCCAGCAGTTTGTTAGGGGGGAACTACGAGCAGTACTTC.

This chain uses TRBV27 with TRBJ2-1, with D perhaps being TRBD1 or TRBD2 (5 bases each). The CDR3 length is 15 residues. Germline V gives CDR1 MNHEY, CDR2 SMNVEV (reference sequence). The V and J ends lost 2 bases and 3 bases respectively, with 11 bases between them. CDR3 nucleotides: TGTGCCAGCAGTTTAATGGGACCAAACTACAATGAGCAGTTCTTC. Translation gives CASSLMGPNYNEQFF.

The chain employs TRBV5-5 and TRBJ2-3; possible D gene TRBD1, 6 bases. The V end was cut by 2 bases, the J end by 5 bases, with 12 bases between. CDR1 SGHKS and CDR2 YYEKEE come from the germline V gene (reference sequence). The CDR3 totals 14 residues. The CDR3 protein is CASSLFQGLDTQYF. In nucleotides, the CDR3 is TGTGCCAGCAGCTTATTTCAGGGGCTAGATACGCAGTATTTT. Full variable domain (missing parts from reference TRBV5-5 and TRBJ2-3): DAGVTQSPTHLIKTRGQQVTLRCSPISGHKSVSWYQQVLGQGPQFIFQYYEKEERGRGNFPDRFSARQFPNYSSELNVNALLLGDSALYLCASSLFQGLDTQYFGPGTRLTVL.

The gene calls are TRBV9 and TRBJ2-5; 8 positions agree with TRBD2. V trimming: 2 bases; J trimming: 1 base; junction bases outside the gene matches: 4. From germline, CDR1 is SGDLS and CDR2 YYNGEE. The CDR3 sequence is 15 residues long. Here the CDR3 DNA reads TGTGCCAGCAGCGTTAGCGGGGCTCCCCAAGAGACCCAGTACTTC. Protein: CASSVSGAPQETQYF.

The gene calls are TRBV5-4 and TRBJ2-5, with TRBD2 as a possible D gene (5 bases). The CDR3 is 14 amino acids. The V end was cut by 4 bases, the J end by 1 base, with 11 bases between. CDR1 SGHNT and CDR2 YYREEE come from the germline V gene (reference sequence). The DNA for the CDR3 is TGTGCCAGCAGCCCAACGAGGGTCCAAGAGACCCAGTACTTC. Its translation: CASSPTRVQETQYF.

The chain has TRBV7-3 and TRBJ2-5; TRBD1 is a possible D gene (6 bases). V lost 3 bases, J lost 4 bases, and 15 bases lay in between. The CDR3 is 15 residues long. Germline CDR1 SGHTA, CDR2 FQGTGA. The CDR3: CASSLGVGAGETQYF. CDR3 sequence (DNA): TGTGCCAGCAGCTTGGGAGTGGGGGCGGGAGAGACCCAGTACTTC.

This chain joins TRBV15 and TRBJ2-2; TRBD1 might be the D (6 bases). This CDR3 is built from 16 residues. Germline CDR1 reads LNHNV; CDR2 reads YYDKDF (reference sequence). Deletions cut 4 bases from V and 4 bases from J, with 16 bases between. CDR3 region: CATSMSTGLSTGELFF. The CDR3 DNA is TGTGCCACCAGCATGTCTACAGGGTTGAGCACCGGGGAGCTGTTTTTT.

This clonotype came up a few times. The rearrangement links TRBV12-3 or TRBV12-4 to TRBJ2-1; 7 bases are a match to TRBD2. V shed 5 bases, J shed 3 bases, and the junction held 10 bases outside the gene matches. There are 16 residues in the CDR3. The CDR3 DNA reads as TGTGCCAGCAGTCCCACCGCGGGACTATTCTACAATGAGCAGTTCTTC. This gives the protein CASSPTAGLFYNEQFF.

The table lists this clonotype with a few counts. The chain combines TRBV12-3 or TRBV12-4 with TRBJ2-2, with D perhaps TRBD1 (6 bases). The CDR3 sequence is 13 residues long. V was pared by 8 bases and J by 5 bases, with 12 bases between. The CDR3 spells CASRDRGTGELFF. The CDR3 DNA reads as TGTGCCAGCCGGGATAGGGGGACCGGGGAGCTGTTTTTT.

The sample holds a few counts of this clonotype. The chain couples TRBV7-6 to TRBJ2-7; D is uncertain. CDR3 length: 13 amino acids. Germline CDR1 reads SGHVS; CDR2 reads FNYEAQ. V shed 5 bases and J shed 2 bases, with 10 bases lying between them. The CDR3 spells CASSPSRAYEQYF. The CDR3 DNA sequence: TGTGCCAGCAGCCCCAGCCGGGCCTACGAGCAGTACTTC.

CDR3 loop: CATSSFSYNEQFF. CDR3 nucleotides: TGTGCCACCAGTAGTTTCTCCTACAATGAGCAGTTCTTC. V is TRBV24-1 and J is TRBJ2-1; D gene ambiguous. This CDR3 is built from 13 residues. V was cut by 6 bases and J by 0 bases, with 5 bases left in between. Germline V gene lookup returns CDR1 KGHDR and CDR2 SFDVKD.

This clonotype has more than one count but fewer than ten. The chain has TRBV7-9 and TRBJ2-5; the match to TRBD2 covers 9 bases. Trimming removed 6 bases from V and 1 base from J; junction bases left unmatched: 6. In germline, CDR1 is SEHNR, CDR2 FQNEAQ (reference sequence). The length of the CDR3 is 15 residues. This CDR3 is CASSYATSGQETQYF. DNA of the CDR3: TGTGCCAGCAGTTATGCGACTAGCGGCCAAGAGACCCAGTACTTC.

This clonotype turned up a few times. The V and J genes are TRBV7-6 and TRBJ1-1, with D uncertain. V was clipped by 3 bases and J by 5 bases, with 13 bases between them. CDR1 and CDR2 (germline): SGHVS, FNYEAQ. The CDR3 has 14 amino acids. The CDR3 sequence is CASSFSFGGTEAFF. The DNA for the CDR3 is TGTGCCAGCAGCTTCAGCTTTGGCGGGACTGAAGCTTTCTTT.

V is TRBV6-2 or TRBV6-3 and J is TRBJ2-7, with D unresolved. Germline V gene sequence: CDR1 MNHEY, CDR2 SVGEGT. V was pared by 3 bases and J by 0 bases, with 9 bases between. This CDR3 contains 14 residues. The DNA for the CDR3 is TGTGCCAGCAGTTATTACGGAATCTCCTACGAGCAGTACTTC. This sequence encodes CASSYYGISYEQYF.

The DNA of the CDR3 is TGCGCCAGCAGCCAAGAGACAGCAAAAGAGACCCAGTACTTC. Translating gives CASSQETAKETQYF. V usage is TRBV4-1 and J usage is TRBJ2-5; tentatively, D is TRBD1 (5 bases). The CDR3 spans 14 residues. Per germline, CDR1 MGHRA and CDR2 YSYEKL. Trimming left V 0 bases short and J 3 bases short, with 8 bases between.

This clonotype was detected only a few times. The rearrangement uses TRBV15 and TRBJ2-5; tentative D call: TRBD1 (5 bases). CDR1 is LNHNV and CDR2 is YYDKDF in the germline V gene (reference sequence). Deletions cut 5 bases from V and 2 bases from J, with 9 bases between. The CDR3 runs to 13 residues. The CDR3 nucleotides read TGTGCCACCAGCGCCAGGGATCAAGAGACCCAGTACTTC. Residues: CATSARDQETQYF.

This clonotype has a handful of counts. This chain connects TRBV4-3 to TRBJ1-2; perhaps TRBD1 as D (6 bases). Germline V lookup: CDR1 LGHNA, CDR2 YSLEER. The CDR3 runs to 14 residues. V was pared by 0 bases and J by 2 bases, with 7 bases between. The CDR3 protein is CASSQDRGNYGYTF. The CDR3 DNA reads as TGCGCCAGCAGCCAAGACAGGGGAAACTATGGCTACACCTTC.

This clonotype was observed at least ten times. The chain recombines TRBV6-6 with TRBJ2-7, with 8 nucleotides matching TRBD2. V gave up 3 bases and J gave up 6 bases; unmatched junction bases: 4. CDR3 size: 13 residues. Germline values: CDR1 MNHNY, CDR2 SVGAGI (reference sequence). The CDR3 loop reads CASSYSGTSEQYF. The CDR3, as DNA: TGTGCCAGCAGTTATAGCGGGACTAGCGAGCAGTACTTC.

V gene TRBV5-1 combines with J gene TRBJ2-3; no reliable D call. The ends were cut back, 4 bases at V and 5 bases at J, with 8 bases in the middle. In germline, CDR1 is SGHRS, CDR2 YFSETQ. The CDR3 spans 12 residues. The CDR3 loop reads CASSAPLDTQYF. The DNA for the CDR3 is TGCGCCAGCAGCGCGCCGCTAGATACGCAGTATTTT.

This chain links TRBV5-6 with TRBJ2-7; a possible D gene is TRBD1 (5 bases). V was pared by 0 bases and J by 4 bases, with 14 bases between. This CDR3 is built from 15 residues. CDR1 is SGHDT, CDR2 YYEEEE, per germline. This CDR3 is CASSLDSSGRYEQYF. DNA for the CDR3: TGTGCCAGCAGCTTGGATTCGTCAGGGCGGTACGAGCAGTACTTC. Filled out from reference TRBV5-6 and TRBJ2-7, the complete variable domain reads DAGVTQSPTHLIKTRGQQVTLRCSPKSGHDTVSWYQQALGQGPQFIFQYYEEEERQRGNFPDRFSGHQFPNYSSELNVNALLLGDSALYLCASSLDSSGRYEQYFGPGTRLTVT.

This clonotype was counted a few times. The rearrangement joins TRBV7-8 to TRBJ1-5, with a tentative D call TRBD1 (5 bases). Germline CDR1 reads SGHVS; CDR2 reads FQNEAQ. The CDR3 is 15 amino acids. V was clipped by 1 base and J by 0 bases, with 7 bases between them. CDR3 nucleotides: TGTGCCAGCAGCTTAGGAGGGGTTAGCAATCAGCCCCAGCATTTT. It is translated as CASSLGGVSNQPQHF.

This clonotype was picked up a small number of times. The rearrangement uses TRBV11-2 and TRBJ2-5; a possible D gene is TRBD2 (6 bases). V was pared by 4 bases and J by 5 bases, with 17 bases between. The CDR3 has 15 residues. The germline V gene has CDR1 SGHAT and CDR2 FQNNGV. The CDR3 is CASSSRRAPGETQYF. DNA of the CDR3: TGTGCCAGCAGCTCCCGGAGGGCTCCCGGGGAGACCCAGTACTTC. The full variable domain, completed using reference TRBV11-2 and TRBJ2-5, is EAGVAQSPRYKIIEKRQSVAFWCNPISGHATLYWYQQILGQGPKLLIQFQNNGVVDDSQLPKDRFSAERLKGVDSTLKIQPAKLEDSAVYLCASSSRRAPGETQYFGPGTRLLVL.

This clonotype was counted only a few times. The CDR3 DNA sequence: TGTGCCAGTAGTCCTGGGACTAGCGATTACGAGCAGTACTTC. The encoded protein is CASSPGTSDYEQYF. This chain uses TRBV19 with TRBJ2-7; 10 nucleotides agree with TRBD2. V lost 5 bases and J lost 4; bases outside the gene matches: 5. This CDR3 comprises 14 residues. Germline loops: CDR1 LNHDA, CDR2 SQIVND (reference sequence).

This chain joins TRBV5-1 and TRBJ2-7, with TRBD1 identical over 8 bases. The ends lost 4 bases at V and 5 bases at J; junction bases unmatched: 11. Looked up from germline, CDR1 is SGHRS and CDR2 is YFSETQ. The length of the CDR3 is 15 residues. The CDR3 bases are TGCGCCAGCAGCCTGGTCGCGACAGGGGCCCACGAGCAGTACTTC. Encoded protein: CASSLVATGAHEQYF.

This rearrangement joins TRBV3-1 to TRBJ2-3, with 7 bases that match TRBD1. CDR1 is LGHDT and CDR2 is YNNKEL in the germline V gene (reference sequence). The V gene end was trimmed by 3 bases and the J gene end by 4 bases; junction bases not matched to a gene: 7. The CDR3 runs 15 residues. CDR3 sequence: CASSQTGQAADTQYF. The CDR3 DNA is TGTGCCAGCAGCCAGACAGGACAGGCGGCAGATACGCAGTATTTT.

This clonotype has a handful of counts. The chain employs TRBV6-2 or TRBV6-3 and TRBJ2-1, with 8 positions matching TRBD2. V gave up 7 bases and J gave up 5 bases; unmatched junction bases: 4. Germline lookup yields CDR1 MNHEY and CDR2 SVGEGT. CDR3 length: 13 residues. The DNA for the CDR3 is TGTGCCAGCACCGGACTAGCCCACAATGAGCAGTTCTTC. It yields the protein CASTGLAHNEQFF.